The 12 T cell receptor beta chains in this list originate from one sample, sequenced in a study of T cell responses to AZD1222 COVID-19 vaccine. Clones were sequenced by immunoSEQ multiplex PCR, and TCRdb holds only the in-frame ones, with some missing. The sample shows under 150,000 clones, 80% to 90% of them seen only once. The sequencing here drew on peripheral blood, taken on day 0 of AZD1222 vaccination. These receptors were obtained from an adult in good health.

The chain employs TRBV30 and TRBJ1-2, with D unresolved. Per germline, CDR1 GTSNPN and CDR2 SVGIG (reference sequence). Trimming left V 3 bases short and J 5 bases short, with 10 bases between. The CDR3 loop spans 12 amino acids. CDR3 amino acids: CAWRLRAYGYTF. The CDR3 region has the DNA TGTGCCTGGAGGCTAAGAGCTTATGGCTACACCTTC.

The chain recombines TRBV19 with TRBJ2-7, with D possibly TRBD2 on 6 matching bases. The germline V gene has CDR1 LNHDA and CDR2 SQIVND (reference sequence). V shed 6 bases and J shed 9 bases, with 18 bases lying between them. This CDR3 is 13 amino acids long. CDR3 loop: CASSPWQARGQYF. The CDR3 coding sequence is TGTGCCAGTAGCCCGTGGCAGGCGCGGGGGCAGTACTTC.

The chain joins TRBV7-6 to TRBJ2-5; the D is unclear. Trimming cost V 3 bases and J 4 bases, with 15 bases left between them. Germline V lookup: CDR1 SGHVS, CDR2 FNYEAQ. This CDR3 contains 15 residues. CDR3 coding DNA: TGTGCCAGCAGCTTCCGAGGTGGATACTCAGAGACCCAGTACTTC. Encoded protein: CASSFRGGYSETQYF.

The chain joins TRBV5-1 to TRBJ1-5; D ambiguous. This CDR3 contains 10 residues. From germline, CDR1 is SGHRS and CDR2 YFSETQ. V was pared by 5 bases and J by 6 bases, with 3 bases between. CDR3 in DNA: TGCGCCAGCAGTTCTCAGCCCCAGCATTTT. This encodes CASSSQPQHF. The full variable domain, rest sourced from reference TRBV5-1 and TRBJ1-5, is KAGVTQTPRYLIKTRGQQVTLSCSPISGHRSVSWYQQTPGQGLQFLFEYFSETQRNKGNFPGRFSGRQFSNSRSEMNVSTLELGDSALYLCASSSQPQHFGDGTRLSIL.

A single count supports this clone. The gene calls are TRBV29-1 and TRBJ1-2; no definite D call. The CDR3 extends over 13 amino acids. The ends were cut back, 2 bases at V and 8 bases at J, with 15 bases in the middle. Looked up from germline, CDR1 is SQVTM and CDR2 is ANQGSEA. The CDR3 coding sequence is TGCAGCGTTGAACAGTCAGGCACGCCCGGCTACACCTTC. It codes for CSVEQSGTPGYTF.

This clone was seen only a few times. The chain couples TRBV9 to TRBJ1-2, with 10 bases identical to TRBD1. This CDR3 spans 17 amino acids. Trimming removed 0 bases from V and 0 bases from J; junction bases left unmatched: 5. Germline CDR1 is SGDLS and CDR2 is YYNGEE. The CDR3, as DNA: TGTGCCAGCAGCGTAGTAGGGACAGGGGAGGCTAACTATGGCTACACCTTC. Its protein product is CASSVVGTGEANYGYTF.

The chain links TRBV2 to TRBJ1-2; perhaps TRBD1 as D (5 bases). The germline V gene encodes CDR1 SNHLY and CDR2 FYNNEI. Trimming stripped 5 bases from V and 4 bases from J, with 14 bases between. There are 14 residues in the CDR3. The CDR3 here is CASSFQGAGYGYTF. The CDR3 nucleotides are TGTGCCAGCAGTTTTCAAGGGGCTGGCTATGGCTACACCTTC.

This clone has only one observation. CDR3 amino acids: CSVRLTDTQYF. CDR3 DNA sequence: TGCAGCGTTCGGCTCACAGATACGCAGTATTTT. V usage is TRBV29-1 and J usage is TRBJ2-3, with D unresolved. Trimming left V 5 bases short and J 2 bases short, with 5 bases between. The CDR3 is made up of 11 amino acids. CDR1 and CDR2 from the germline V gene are SQVTM and ANQGSEA.

The J gene is TRBJ1-2, the V gene TRBV30; tentatively, D is TRBD1 (6 bases). In germline, CDR1 is GTSNPN, CDR2 SVGIG (reference sequence). V shed 5 bases and J shed 5 bases, with 15 bases lying between them. This CDR3 region has 13 residues. CDR3 DNA sequence: TGTGCCTGGGGTAGGGACACGGCATATGGCTACACCTTC. It encodes CAWGRDTAYGYTF.

The J gene is TRBJ2-1, the V gene TRBV25-1; 9 nucleotides align to TRBD2. This CDR3 is 16 amino acids long. V shed 1 base and J 2 bases; nucleotides not matched to a gene: 3. Germline V CDR1 and CDR2: MGHDK, SYGVNS. The CDR3 sequence: CASSEFASGAYNEQFF. DNA for the CDR3: TGTGCCAGCAGTGAATTTGCTAGCGGGGCCTACAATGAGCAGTTCTTC. The full variable domain, its missing parts supplied by reference TRBV25-1 and TRBJ2-1, is EADIYQTPRYLVIGTGKKITLECSQTMGHDKMYWYQQDPGMELHLIHYSYGVNSTEKGDLSSESTVSRIRTEHFPLTLESARPSHTSQYLCASSEFASGAYNEQFFGPGTRLTVL.

The chain carries TRBV29-1 and TRBJ1-2, with 9 bases lining up with TRBD1. Germline trimming cut 4 bases from V and 4 bases from J; bases unmatched to any gene: 10. Germline values: CDR1 SQVTM, CDR2 ANQGSEA. There are 15 residues in the CDR3. The CDR3 DNA reads TGCAGCGTTGTAAAACCGGGACAGGGAAGCTATGGCTACACCTTC. Protein product: CSVVKPGQGSYGYTF.

This chain links TRBV10-2 with TRBJ1-1; weak D call: TRBD1 (5 bases). The germline V and J ends were trimmed by 7 bases and 2 bases, with 14 bases remaining between them. Germline CDR1 and CDR2: WSHSY and SAAADI. CDR3 length: 14 amino acids. Here the CDR3 reads CASIPGPSNTEAFF. DNA for the CDR3: TGCGCCAGCATCCCGGGACCGTCTAACACTGAAGCTTTCTTT.